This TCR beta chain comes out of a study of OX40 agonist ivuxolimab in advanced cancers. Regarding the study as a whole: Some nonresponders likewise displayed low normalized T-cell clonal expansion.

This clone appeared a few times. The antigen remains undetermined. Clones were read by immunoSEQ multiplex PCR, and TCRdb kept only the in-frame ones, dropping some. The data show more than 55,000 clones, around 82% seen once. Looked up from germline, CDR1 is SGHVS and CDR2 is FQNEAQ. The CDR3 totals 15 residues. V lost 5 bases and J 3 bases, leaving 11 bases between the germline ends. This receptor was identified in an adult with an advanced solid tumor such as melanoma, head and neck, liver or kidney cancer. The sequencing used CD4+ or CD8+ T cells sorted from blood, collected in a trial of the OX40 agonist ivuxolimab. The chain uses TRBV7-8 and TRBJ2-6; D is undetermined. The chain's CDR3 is CASSPWVSGANVLTF. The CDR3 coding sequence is TGTGCCAGCAGCCCCTGGGTAAGTGGGGCCAACGTCCTGACTTTC.